Listed below are T cell receptor beta chains from one sample, sequenced in a study of T cell repertoires in cytomegalovirus infection. No antigens are known for them. TCRdb independently ran MiXCR on the reads; one entry per CDR3 protein. The sample yields some 940,000 distinct CDR3 sequences, approximately 32% seen once. Sequencing was performed on cultured CD8+ T cells from PBMCs, taken from culture after CMV antigen stimulation. The receptors derive from a human donor in good health (CMV status not recorded). Some clones in this sample may be carry-over from other donors' samples. Each CDR3 is given without its conserved first and last residue.

j_call	v_call	cdr3_aa
TRBJ1-1	TRBV19	ASETGSGNTEAF
TRBJ1-2	TRBV7-2	ASSDYGEAYGYT
TRBJ1-1	TRBV19	ASSIGSGLTEAF
TRBJ2-7	TRBV10-3	AIGGGDEQY
TRBJ2-7	TRBV25-1	ASSAGGGLYEQY
TRBJ2-1	TRBV6-2/TRBV6-3	ASSSDSSYNEQF
TRBJ2-2	TRBV5-6	ASNPAGGPTGELF
TRBJ2-1	TRBV7-2	VSSLESSGGAMGPYNEQF
TRBJ2-7	TRBV2	ASRPGRREILQY
TRBJ1-6	TRBV5-6	ASSLGPWDSPLH
TRBJ1-2	TRBV19	ASRPGTFYGYT
TRBJ1-6	TRBV10-3	AITRDGQSSYNSPLH
TRBJ2-3	TRBV6-1	ASSEWEGPSTDTQY
TRBJ1-5	TRBV12-3/TRBV12-4	ASSSPDRVATQPQH
TRBJ1-1	TRBV7-8	ASSPGTGDLLNTEAF
TRBJ2-1	TRBV6-1	ASSAASGGRDEQF
TRBJ2-1	TRBV24-1	ATSWTGAYNEQF
TRBJ2-3	TRBV2	ASSETGSLDTQY
TRBJ2-7	TRBV10-1	ASSDPTWGSSYEQY
TRBJ2-7	TRBV19	ASRAGFSYEQY
TRBJ1-1	TRBV28	ASSSVRGRFHTEAF
TRBJ2-3	TRBV4-1	ASSFPGTSGGEDTQY
TRBJ2-2	TRBV6-1	ASSDWLELF
TRBJ1-5	TRBV5-6	ASSLAGQGEWSNQPQH
TRBJ2-1	TRBV29-1	SVVGRGKDNEQF
TRBJ2-1	TRBV28	ASSLPGGLGNEQF
TRBJ2-3	TRBV3-1	ASSTGTSGGYTQY
TRBJ2-1	TRBV6-6	ASTSGDRGSYNEQF
TRBJ2-1	TRBV7-6	ASSLDGGTQEQF
TRBJ1-5	TRBV27	ASRVTGGGNQPQH
TRBJ2-3	TRBV7-9	ASSSTTGKRTDTQY
TRBJ2-2	TRBV2	ASREEWGTGELF
TRBJ1-1	TRBV7-4	ASSLDLDAEAF
TRBJ2-1	TRBV6-1	ASSEGSGAYNEQF
TRBJ2-3	TRBV4-1	ASSIRTGALEGNTQY
TRBJ1-2	TRBV19	ASSKESGDMSYT
TRBJ1-1	TRBV4-3	ASSRGRSPVAF
TRBJ2-3	TRBV7-2	ASSLKNRGSTDTQY
TRBJ2-2	TRBV7-9	ASSLPGQGFWAGELF
TRBJ2-3	TRBV28	ASSLRIRGLGTQY
TRBJ2-2	TRBV7-2	ASSLVVGELF
TRBJ2-3	TRBV10-3	AISEFPKLQGAPTDTQY
TRBJ2-5	TRBV19	ASSIDRSSQETQY
TRBJ1-1	TRBV7-9	ASSSGPGMNTEAF
TRBJ1-2	TRBV4-1	ASSLPPTGDKPFWNYGYT